Many counts were recorded for the clone carrying this T cell receptor beta chain. The V end was cut by 4 bases, the J end by 6 bases, with 9 bases between. Germline assignment: CDR1 LGHDT and CDR2 YNNKEL (reference sequence). The CDR3 has 13 amino acids. The data originate from a study of molecular identifiers for immune sequencing clone quantification. As previously described, bulk TCR libraries were made using listed TCR primers. TCRdb re-called the PCR reads with MiXCR, one entry per CDR3 protein. The sample lists under 600,000 distinct CDR3 sequences, under 30% occurring once. What was sequenced was naive CD8+ T cells from blood, with Jurkat cell RNA spiked in. Subset noted: FACS-sorted CD8+CD4-CCR7+CD45RA+ naive T cells. The chain employs TRBV3-1 and TRBJ2-2; D may be TRBD1 or TRBD2 (5 bases each). The sequence came from a human donor in good health. Some libraries in this study had Jurkat cell RNA spiked in. The CDR3 sequence is CASSPGTAGELFF. The CDR3 DNA is TGTGCCAGCAGCCCCGGGACGGCCGGGGAGCTGTTTTTT.